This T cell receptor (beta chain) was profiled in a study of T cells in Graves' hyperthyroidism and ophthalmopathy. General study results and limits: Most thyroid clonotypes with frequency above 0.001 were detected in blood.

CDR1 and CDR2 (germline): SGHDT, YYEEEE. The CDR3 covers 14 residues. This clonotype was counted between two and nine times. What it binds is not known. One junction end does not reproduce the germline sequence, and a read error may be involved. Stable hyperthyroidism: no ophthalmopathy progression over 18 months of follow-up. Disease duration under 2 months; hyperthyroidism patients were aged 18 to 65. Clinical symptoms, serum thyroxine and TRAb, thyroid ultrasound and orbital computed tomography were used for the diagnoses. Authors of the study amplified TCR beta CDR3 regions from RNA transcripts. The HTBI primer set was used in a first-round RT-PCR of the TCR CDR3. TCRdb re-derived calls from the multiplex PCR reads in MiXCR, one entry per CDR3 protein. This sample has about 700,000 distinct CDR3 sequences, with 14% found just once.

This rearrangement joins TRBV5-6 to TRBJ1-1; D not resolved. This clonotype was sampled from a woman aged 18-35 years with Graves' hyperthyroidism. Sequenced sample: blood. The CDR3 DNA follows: TGTGCCAGCAGCTTGGTACGTCAGAACGCTGAAGCTTTCTTT. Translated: CASSLVRQNAEAFF.